Detailed here is one TCR beta chain. The antigen is undetermined. This sample is part of a study of T cell responses to AZD1222 COVID-19 vaccine. Clones were read by immunoSEQ multiplex PCR, and TCRdb kept only the in-frame ones, dropping some. Of 100,000 to 150,000 clones listed, 85% to 90% are singletons. Study-level results: White British ancestry dominated among donors, who included more females, and clonal diversity was possibly underestimated. There were vaccine-associated CD4 TCRs across spike, dominant at 160-218 and 743-854. Spike-specific TCR breadth and depth were elevated following two AZD1222 doses.

Germline V gene data show CDR1 as MNHEY and CDR2 as SVGAGI. The CDR3 has 15 amino acids. The V gene lost 6 bases and the J gene lost 2 bases, with 14 bases spanning the gap. The TCR comes from an adult in good health. The material was peripheral blood, obtained on day 0 of AZD1222 vaccination. The gene calls are TRBV6-5 and TRBJ1-3; D unclear. Written as DNA, the CDR3 is TGTGCCAGCAGCGTCGCCCGTAGTACTGGAAACACCATATATTTT. It specifies CASSVARSTGNTIYF.